This T cell receptor beta chain was recovered during a study of immune characteristics of hereditary and idiopathic chronic pancreatitis. In terms of the full investigation: Local immune cells and TCRbeta repertoires in the pancreas were profiled in this study for hereditary and idiopathic chronic pancreatitis, with control organ donor pancreases used for comparison. In total, 5 control pancreases, 7 hereditary chronic pancreatitis pancreases and roughly 6 idiopathic chronic pancreatitis pancreases underwent TCRbeta sequencing. The gDNA-based approach was selected because the approach required minimal in vitro experimental manipulation of T cells infiltrating the pancreas. On the study overall, not on this receptor specifically: Chronic pancreatitis caused by alcohol use was excluded from the study. Among over 10 chronic pancreatitis patients, the number of productive TCR rearrangements showed a positive correlation with disease severity scores. Differences in Vbeta-Jbeta gene family usage, including TRBV10, TRBV19, TRBV23 and TRBV5, were found between hereditary and idiopathic chronic pancreatitis. Both chronic pancreatitis groups showed significantly increased TCRbeta repertoire diversity and reduced clonality versus controls. Because patient tissue could be obtained only at the time of TPIAT, immune findings may have been influenced by differences in disease duration.

Chronic pancreatitis pancreas tissue was obtained from patients undergoing total pancreatectomy with islet autotransplantation (TPIAT). None of the chronic pancreatitis patients included in the study had a known history of diabetes. Genomic DNA was extracted directly from bulk pancreas tissue, without T cell sorting, for TCRbeta sequencing. Pancreas tissues from patients and organ donors were collected consecutively at two US centers. This clone came up a few times. There is no known antigen for this receptor. It has no much larger one-base neighbor in the sample; base qualities were not kept. The library was produced with the immunoSEQ multiplex PCR assay. From pancreatic genomic DNA, the TCRbeta CDR3 region and adjacent sequences were amplified and sequenced. In the original analysis: Repertoire diversity was assessed as a mean normalized Shannon-Wiener index, together with productive clonality and counts of productive rearrangements. The nonparametric Mann-Whitney U test was used to compare repertoire metrics between the control and chronic pancreatitis groups. A clonotype counted as shared when its CDR3beta sequence had identical amino acid composition and length across subjects. Drawn from immuneACCESS, this table holds only the in-frame rearrangements with V and J called that TCRdb kept. Clones are partly lost; checked studies trace under half to an unresolved V gene and leave the rest unexplained. V and J calls plus clone size are reproduced from that table; the DNA served to infer D and trimming. The sample records over 11,000 clones, roughly 80% of which are singletons. The top ten clones comprise approximately 15% of the sample.

The germline V gene supplies CDR1 MNHEY and CDR2 SVGAGI. The CDR3 contains 12 residues, cysteine and phenylalanine counted. Kept here is only the CDR3 DNA, which spans 36 bases and is read in frame from base 1. Trimming takes 7 bases from V and 4 bases from J, and the germline ends sit 10 bases apart. Sequencing was done on a sample of pancreas tissue with hereditary chronic pancreatitis. The sequence joins TRBV6-5 to TRBJ1-2, with the D gene call left open. This TCR was sampled from a human donor with chronic pancreatitis. The nucleotides read TGTGCCAGCAACCTGGTGGGCTATGGCTACACCTTC. It translates as CASNLVGYGYTF.